This TCR beta chain was observed in a study of cytomegalovirus exposure and HLA in healthy donors. Notes on the study in general: Later on, a genetic analysis was performed. It linked a missense variant in DCLRE1C with V- and J-gene trimming of TCR beta.

Germline V lookup: CDR1 SGHTS, CDR2 YDEGEE. The CDR3 is made up of 15 amino acids. V was clipped by 4 bases and J by 10 bases, with 18 bases between them. Researchers ran the PCR with 60 Vbeta and 13 Jbeta primers. Here immunoSEQ multiplex PCR was the method, and the copy in TCRdb shows in-frame clones only, minus some. In the table there are around 140,000 clones, approximately 80% of which are singletons. Points on this clone: What it binds is unknown.

Sequenced: PBMCs. This clonotype was obtained from a woman in her thirties or forties in good health and CMV-seronegative. The chain recombines TRBV5-8 with TRBJ1-6; possibly TRBD1 for D (5 bases). The CDR3 is CASSRDFNRVSPLHF. The CDR3 DNA follows: TGTGCCAGCAGCCGGGACTTCAACCGAGTCTCACCCCTCCACTTT.